The 20 T cell receptor beta chains below come from one sample, sequenced in a study of graft-versus-host responses after intestinal transplantation. These receptors are not linked to any known antigen. Sequenced by immunoSEQ multiplex PCR; TCRdb stores in-frame clones only, minus some. The repertoire holds tens of thousands of clones, more than 70% seen once, with roughly 2.6% in the top ten. Material: unstimulated CD8+ T cells sorted from spleen or lymph node cells, obtained before intestinal transplant. The receptors stem from a human donor who received an intestinal transplant.

This chain links TRBV13 with TRBJ2-3; a weak D match, TRBD1 (5 bases). Germline lookup yields CDR1 PRHDT and CDR2 FYEKMQ (reference sequence). The V end was cut by 5 bases, the J end by 0 bases, with 18 bases between. This CDR3 contains 17 residues. The chain's CDR3 is CASSTYHQGISTDTQYF. Here the CDR3 DNA reads TGTGCCAGCAGCACCTATCACCAGGGTATCAGCACAGATACGCAGTATTTT.

For the CDR3, the DNA is TGCGCCAGCAGCCAAGAGGGCACCCCGTACTACGAGCAGTACTTC. It encodes CASSQEGTPYYEQYF. The chain has TRBV4-1 and TRBJ2-7; D is unresolved. This CDR3 has 15 amino acids. Per germline, CDR1 MGHRA and CDR2 YSYEKL. V was cut by 0 bases and J by 3 bases, with 12 bases left in between.

The CDR3 bases are TGTGCCAGTAGTATAGTAGTCCAAAATCAGCCCCAGCATTTT. It specifies CASSIVVQNQPQHF. The rearrangement links TRBV19 to TRBJ1-5; D unclear. The CDR3 is made up of 14 amino acids. Trimming took off 1 base at V and 4 bases at J, with 8 bases between the two ends. Germline V gene sequence: CDR1 LNHDA, CDR2 SQIVND (reference sequence). The full variable domain, rest sourced from reference TRBV19 and TRBJ1-5, is DGGITQSPKYLFRKEGQNVTLSCEQNLNHDAMYWYRQDPGQGLRLIYYSQIVNDFQKGDIAEGYSVSREKKESFPLTVTSAQKNPTAFYLCASSIVVQNQPQHFGDGTRLSIL.

This rearrangement joins TRBV4-1 to TRBJ1-2; 7 positions agree with TRBD1. Germline V CDR1 and CDR2: MGHRA, YSYEKL. The V segment lost 0 bases and the J segment 2 bases; nucleotides outside the gene matches: 3. The CDR3 contains 15 residues. The CDR3 loop is CASSQDGDSNYGYTF. CDR3 nucleotide sequence: TGCGCCAGCAGCCAAGATGGGGACAGCAACTATGGCTACACCTTC.

This chain connects TRBV5-4 to TRBJ2-7; 9 nucleotides line up with TRBD2. V lost 4 bases, J lost 3 bases, and 8 bases stayed unmatched. This CDR3 has 15 amino acids. Germline-derived CDR1 and CDR2 are SGHNT and YYREEE (reference sequence). The CDR3 DNA follows: TGTGCCAGCAGCCTTGGGACTAGCTTCTTCTACGAGCAGTACTTC. It codes for CASSLGTSFFYEQYF.

The chain employs TRBV6-1 and TRBJ2-7; weak D call: TRBD2 (5 bases). Trimming took off 3 bases at V and 1 base at J, with 10 bases between the two ends. This CDR3 has 14 residues. Germline V gene sequence: CDR1 MNHNS, CDR2 SASEGT. CDR3 in DNA: TGTGCCAGCAGTGATAATCCGGGGTCCTACGAGCAGTACTTC. Translating gives CASSDNPGSYEQYF.

A single count supports this clone. The CDR3 DNA is TGCGCCAGCAGCCGGACAGGGGCATCACCCCTCCACTTT. Its translation is CASSRTGASPLHF. The gene calls are TRBV5-1 and TRBJ1-6, with TRBD1 identical over 9 bases. Losses at the gene ends were 4 bases for V and 10 bases for J; bases not matched to a gene: 3. Germline V gene lookup returns CDR1 SGHRS and CDR2 YFSETQ. The CDR3 sequence is 13 residues long.

V usage is TRBV11-2 and J usage is TRBJ1-6; D uncertain. The V end was cut by 2 bases, the J end by 7 bases, with 12 bases between. Germline lookup yields CDR1 SGHAT and CDR2 FQNNGV. This CDR3 has 15 amino acids. CDR3 bases: TGTGCCAGCAGCTTATACGACACTCCCAATTCACCCCTCCACTTT. It translates to CASSLYDTPNSPLHF.

This clone was detected once. V and J are TRBV29-1 and TRBJ2-7; TRBD2 is a possible D gene (6 bases). This CDR3 comprises 13 residues. V lost 3 bases and J lost 2, with 11 bases in between. The V gene's germline CDR1 is SQVTM and CDR2 ANQGSEA. The CDR3 DNA is TGCAGCGTTGATGGAGGGGTTCCCTACGAGCAGTACTTC. It encodes CSVDGGVPYEQYF.

V and J are TRBV5-1 and TRBJ1-4, with TRBD1 as a possible D gene (5 bases). Deletions cut 5 bases from V and 11 bases from J, with 16 bases between. Germline CDR1 SGHRS, CDR2 YFSETQ. CDR3 size: 13 residues. CDR3 sequence (DNA): TGCGCCAGCAGTTGGGGCGTGAGGCGGAAACTGTTTTTT. Translating gives CASSWGVRRKLFF.

The chain has TRBV6-1 and TRBJ2-5; 8 nucleotides match TRBD1. V gave up 6 bases and J gave up 5 bases; unmatched junction bases: 11. Germline CDR1 MNHNS, CDR2 SASEGT. This CDR3 region has 15 residues. For the CDR3, the DNA is TGTGCCAGCAGCTGGACAGGGTTGAAAGGGGAGACCCAGTACTTC. Translating it yields CASSWTGLKGETQYF.

V is TRBV19 and J is TRBJ2-5; the match to TRBD2 covers 7 bases. CDR1 and CDR2 (germline): LNHDA, SQIVND (reference sequence). This CDR3 has 18 residues. V was clipped by 0 bases and J by 5 bases; unmatched bases: 15. The CDR3 region has the DNA TGTGCCAGTAGTATAGATATGGCGGGAGCTATACTCCGGGAGACCCAGTACTTC. It yields the protein CASSIDMAGAILRETQYF. The full variable domain, in which reference TRBV19 and TRBJ2-5 provide the parts outside the CDR3, is DGGITQSPKYLFRKEGQNVTLSCEQNLNHDAMYWYRQDPGQGLRLIYYSQIVNDFQKGDIAEGYSVSREKKESFPLTVTSAQKNPTAFYLCASSIDMAGAILRETQYFGPGTRLLVL.

V and J are TRBV5-1 and TRBJ2-7; 8 bases are shared with TRBD2. Germline loops: CDR1 SGHRS, CDR2 YFSETQ. The CDR3 consists of 15 residues. With V trimmed by 0 bases and J by 1 base, 3 bases remained unmatched. The CDR3 loop is CASSLEERGSYEQYF. The CDR3 bases are TGCGCCAGCAGCTTGGAAGAGCGGGGGTCCTACGAGCAGTACTTC.

The chain links TRBV7-2 to TRBJ2-7; tentatively, D is TRBD1 (6 bases). From germline, CDR1 is SGHTA and CDR2 FQGNSA. V lost 3 bases and J 6 bases, leaving 15 bases between the germline ends. The CDR3 contains 14 residues. This chain's CDR3 is CASSLSYRVREQYF. The CDR3 DNA sequence: TGTGCCAGCAGCTTGAGCTACAGGGTCCGCGAGCAGTACTTC.

The table lists this clone with a count of one. The rearrangement links TRBV28 to TRBJ2-1; D is perhaps TRBD1 (6 bases). This CDR3 is 12 amino acids long. Trimming stripped 6 bases from V and 8 bases from J, with 11 bases between. Germline V lookup: CDR1 MDHEN, CDR2 SYDVKM. The CDR3 DNA sequence: TGTGCCAGCAGCCCAGGGGTCCATGAGCAGTTCTTC. It is translated as CASSPGVHEQFF. The full variable domain, in which reference TRBV28 and TRBJ2-1 provide the parts outside the CDR3, is DVKVTQSSRYLVKRTGEKVFLECVQDMDHENMFWYRQDPGLGLRLIYFSYDVKMKEKGDIPEGYSVSREKKERFSLILESASTNQTSMYLCASSPGVHEQFFGPGTRLTVL.

The V gene is TRBV5-1, the J gene TRBJ2-3; tentatively, D is TRBD2 (5 bases). The germline CDR1 and CDR2 sequences are SGHRS and YFSETQ. CDR3 length equals 16 residues. V was cut by 2 bases and J by 2 bases, with 15 bases left in between. The CDR3 reads CASSLVASGYTDTQYF. The CDR3 nucleotides read TGCGCCAGCAGCTTAGTAGCGTCCGGTTACACAGATACGCAGTATTTT.

The chain employs TRBV29-1 and TRBJ2-1; D unclear. CDR3 length: 11 residues. The V end was cut by 3 bases, the J end by 6 bases, with 6 bases between. Germline V CDR1 and CDR2: SQVTM, ANQGSEA. DNA of the CDR3: TGCAGCGTTGATAGCCCCAATGAGCAGTTCTTC. It codes for CSVDSPNEQFF.

The chain couples TRBV5-5 to TRBJ1-2, with D unclear. The CDR3 is made up of 13 amino acids. Looked up from germline, CDR1 is SGHKS and CDR2 is YYEKEE (reference sequence). Trimming stripped 1 base from V and 2 bases from J, with 6 bases between. The CDR3 loop is CASSLLLNYGYTF. In DNA form, the CDR3 reads TGTGCCAGCAGCTTGTTACTGAACTATGGCTACACCTTC. The full variable domain, with the rest looked up from reference TRBV5-5 and TRBJ1-2, is DAGVTQSPTHLIKTRGQQVTLRCSPISGHKSVSWYQQVLGQGPQFIFQYYEKEERGRGNFPDRFSARQFPNYSSELNVNALLLGDSALYLCASSLLLNYGYTFGSGTRLTVV.

V is TRBV27 and J is TRBJ2-7, with 7 bases fitting TRBD1. There are 13 residues in the CDR3. Germline V gene sequence: CDR1 MNHEY, CDR2 SMNVEV (reference sequence). The V and J ends lost 6 bases and 3 bases, in that order; junction bases with no gene match: 5. CDR3 loop: CASSPGQYYEQYF. CDR3 in DNA: TGTGCCAGCAGCCCGGGACAGTACTACGAGCAGTACTTC.

The chain employs TRBV23-1 and TRBJ1-5; D gene ambiguous. TRBV23-1 is an open reading frame whose function is uncertain. Deletions cut 3 bases from V and 4 bases from J, with 7 bases between. The CDR3 runs to 13 residues. As DNA, the CDR3 is TGCGCCAGCAGTCAGGCAGGAAATCAGCCCCAGCATTTT. As protein: CASSQAGNQPQHF.